Listed below are T cell receptor beta chains from one sample, sequenced in a study of shared clonotypes between healthy human individuals. Produced via immunoSEQ multiplex PCR; TCRdb's table is partial and in-frame only. The sample holds under 85,000 clones; 50% to 70% are singletons and the top ten take just over 50%. The sample was memory CD8+ T cells sorted from blood. These receptors were collected from a man aged 25-45 years in good health. The CDR3 runs from the conserved cysteine through the conserved F or W. Each record gives: J gene, CDR3 length, D gene, clone size, V gene, CDR3 protein, CDR3 DNA. A D gene is named only where the DNA matches it firmly. Size tells how often a clone was seen (once, few, many) or the class of an expanded clone, and some rows leave it out.

J gene: TRBJ2-7
CDR3 length: 17
D gene: TRBD1
clone size: few
V gene: TRBV28
CDR3 protein: CASSLPPGDRGIYEQYF
CDR3 DNA: TGTGCCAGCAGTTTACCCCCCGGGGACAGGGGAATCTACGAGCAGTACTTC

J gene: TRBJ2-3
CDR3 length: 18
D gene: TRBD2
clone size: .
V gene: TRBV18
CDR3 protein: CASSPLVVAGGPEDTQYF
CDR3 DNA: TGTGCCAGCTCACCACTAGTAGTTGCGGGAGGGCCGGAAGATACGCAGTATTTT

J gene: TRBJ1-5
CDR3 length: 15
D gene: .
clone size: .
V gene: TRBV7-2
CDR3 protein: CASSLVKDSGQPQHF
CDR3 DNA: TGTGCCAGCAGCTTAGTTAAGGACAGCGGACAGCCCCAGCATTTT

J gene: TRBJ2-5
CDR3 length: 15
D gene: TRBD1
clone size: .
V gene: TRBV5-1
CDR3 protein: CASSRGQGGQETQYF
CDR3 DNA: TGCGCCAGCAGCAGGGGACAGGGAGGGCAAGAGACCCAGTACTTC

J gene: TRBJ2-3
CDR3 length: 16
D gene: .
clone size: few
V gene: TRBV7-6
CDR3 protein: CASSTPGAGVTDTQYF
CDR3 DNA: TGTGCCAGCAGCACCCCAGGGGCAGGGGTCACAGATACGCAGTATTTT

J gene: TRBJ2-2
CDR3 length: 12
D gene: .
clone size: .
V gene: TRBV5-4
CDR3 protein: CALLANTGELFF
CDR3 DNA: TGTGCCCTTCTAGCTAACACCGGGGAGCTGTTTTTT

J gene: TRBJ1-5
CDR3 length: 16
D gene: .
clone size: .
V gene: TRBV6-6
CDR3 protein: CASSLKGLYSNQPQHF
CDR3 DNA: TGTGCCAGCAGTTTAAAAGGTCTTTATAGCAATCAGCCCCAGCATTTT

J gene: TRBJ2-3
CDR3 length: 17
D gene: TRBD2
clone size: .
V gene: TRBV5-6
CDR3 protein: CASSYPGLAFSTDTQYF
CDR3 DNA: TGTGCCAGCAGCTACCCGGGACTAGCGTTTTCCACAGATACGCAGTATTTT

J gene: TRBJ2-7
CDR3 length: 14
D gene: .
clone size: few
V gene: TRBV10-2
CDR3 protein: CASSTGTSGYEQYF
CDR3 DNA: TGCGCCAGCAGTACCGGGACTTCTGGCTACGAGCAGTACTTC

J gene: TRBJ1-1
CDR3 length: 15
D gene: .
clone size: once
V gene: TRBV18
CDR3 protein: CASSRLHGGGTEAFF
CDR3 DNA: TGTGCCAGCTCACGCCTCCACGGGGGGGGCACTGAAGCTTTCTTT

J gene: TRBJ1-2
CDR3 length: 13
D gene: .
clone size: few
V gene: TRBV14
CDR3 protein: CASSHGRHYGYTF
CDR3 DNA: TGTGCCAGCAGCCACGGTCGGCACTATGGCTACACCTTC

J gene: TRBJ2-2
CDR3 length: 19
D gene: TRBD2
clone size: .
V gene: TRBV7-9
CDR3 protein: CASSLVLGLAGTNTGELFF
CDR3 DNA: TGTGCCAGCAGCTTAGTTCTGGGACTAGCGGGAACAAACACCGGGGAGCTGTTTTTT

J gene: TRBJ2-1
CDR3 length: 15
D gene: TRBD2
clone size: once
V gene: TRBV29-1
CDR3 protein: CSAPKRGGRANEQFF
CDR3 DNA: TGCAGCGCCCCCAAGAGGGGCGGGAGGGCCAATGAGCAGTTCTTC

J gene: TRBJ2-7
CDR3 length: 12
D gene: .
clone size: once
V gene: TRBV25-1
CDR3 protein: CASSEGSYEQYF
CDR3 DNA: TGTGCCAGCAGTGAGGGCAGCTACGAGCAGTACTTC

J gene: TRBJ2-5
CDR3 length: 13
D gene: .
clone size: .
V gene: TRBV9
CDR3 protein: CASSDGRLETQYF
CDR3 DNA: TGTGCCAGCAGCGACGGCAGGCTAGAGACCCAGTACTTC

J gene: TRBJ2-7
CDR3 length: 14
D gene: TRBD2
clone size: .
V gene: TRBV5-1
CDR3 protein: CASSLVAGGAEQYF
CDR3 DNA: TGCGCCAGCAGCTTGGTAGCGGGAGGGGCCGAGCAGTACTTC

J gene: TRBJ2-2
CDR3 length: 17
D gene: TRBD2
clone size: .
V gene: TRBV19
CDR3 protein: CASSLRLAVPNTGELFF
CDR3 DNA: TGTGCCAGTAGCCTGAGACTAGCGGTACCTAACACCGGGGAGCTGTTTTTT

J gene: TRBJ2-5
CDR3 length: 16
D gene: .
clone size: .
V gene: TRBV5-5
CDR3 protein: CASSFFPVKGQETQYF
CDR3 DNA: TGTGCCAGCAGCTTCTTCCCAGTGAAGGGCCAAGAGACCCAGTACTTC

J gene: TRBJ1-1
CDR3 length: 14
D gene: .
clone size: once
V gene: TRBV4-3
CDR3 protein: CASSFWRAQDEAFF
CDR3 DNA: TGCGCCAGCAGCTTCTGGAGGGCTCAGGATGAAGCTTTCTTT

J gene: TRBJ2-1
CDR3 length: 16
D gene: .
clone size: .
V gene: TRBV7-2
CDR3 protein: CASSLGTPRSYNEQFF
CDR3 DNA: TGTGCCAGCAGCCTAGGGACTCCCCGCTCCTACAATGAGCAGTTCTTC

J gene: TRBJ2-7
CDR3 length: 14
D gene: TRBD2
clone size: .
V gene: TRBV29-1
CDR3 protein: CSVDISGRWNEQYF
CDR3 DNA: TGCAGCGTTGATATTAGCGGGCGATGGAACGAGCAGTACTTC

J gene: TRBJ2-3
CDR3 length: 14
D gene: .
clone size: .
V gene: TRBV18
CDR3 protein: CASSHGKGTDTQYF
CDR3 DNA: TGTGCCAGCTCGCACGGGAAGGGTACAGATACGCAGTATTTT

J gene: TRBJ2-7
CDR3 length: 16
D gene: TRBD2
clone size: many
V gene: TRBV10-3
CDR3 protein: CAISESGGGPNYEQYF
CDR3 DNA: TGTGCCATCAGTGAGTCCGGGGGAGGGCCTAACTACGAGCAGTACTTC

J gene: TRBJ2-4
CDR3 length: 16
D gene: TRBD1
clone size: few
V gene: TRBV4-2
CDR3 protein: CASSQEKGQGANIQYF
CDR3 DNA: TGTGCCAGCAGCCAAGAAAAGGGACAGGGGGCGAACATTCAGTACTTC

J gene: TRBJ2-1
CDR3 length: 15
D gene: TRBD1
clone size: .
V gene: TRBV7-9
CDR3 protein: CASSQPGQGYNEQFF
CDR3 DNA: TGTGCCAGCAGCCAACCGGGACAGGGCTACAATGAGCAGTTCTTC

J gene: TRBJ2-2
CDR3 length: 11
D gene: .
clone size: .
V gene: TRBV28
CDR3 protein: CASSSAYELFF
CDR3 DNA: TGTGCCAGCAGTTCAGCGTACGAGCTGTTTTTT

J gene: TRBJ2-3
CDR3 length: 18
D gene: TRBD2
clone size: .
V gene: TRBV28
CDR3 protein: CASSSPRGLAGVTDTQYF
CDR3 DNA: TGTGCCAGCAGTTCTCCGAGGGGACTAGCGGGGGTCACAGATACGCAGTATTTT

J gene: TRBJ2-2
CDR3 length: 15
D gene: .
clone size: many
V gene: TRBV6-4
CDR3 protein: CASSAGAANTGELFF
CDR3 DNA: TGTGCCAGCAGCGCAGGGGCCGCGAACACCGGGGAGCTGTTTTTT